This T cell receptor (beta chain) was sequenced during a study of blood T cell repertoires in COVID-19 (dated by TCRdb to the early 2020s). For the wider study: Samples covering the acute and convalescent phases of COVID-19 were provided by collaborators in the United States, Italy and Spain. The repertoires were released in a freely available public database intended as a resource for research on the immune response to SARS-CoV-2. Subjects who had been exposed to COVID-19, were actively infected with it, or had recovered from it provided the deeply sampled blood TCRbeta repertoires that made up the dataset. The prospective study material was composed of cDNA or gDNA derived from T cells, B-cell-depleted T cells, or PBMCs. Samples were obtained from the ongoing ImmuneRACE study (first 160 participants) and from approximately 1,200 subjects provided by 6 global collaborators. The sample metadata nearly always contained a de-identified subject ID, COVID-19 status, age in years and sex. HLA class I and class II types, where available, came from metadata supplied by the sample provider rather than from assay-based typing. Results the study describes overall, beyond this receptor: How much clinical and demographic metadata was included differed by source and by participant, and the metadata was provided uncurated.

Details on this clone: Its antigen has not been determined. No base qualities exist here, and no much larger clone lies one base off it.

Whole blood was collected in K2EDTA tubes by collaborating institutions according to the institutions' own protocols. Collaborator samples were shipped for TCRbeta analysis as frozen whole blood, isolated PBMCs, or DNA extracted from either sample type. The germline V gene gives CDR1 as SGHDT and CDR2 as YYEEEE. V lost 0 bases and J lost 4 bases; the stretch between them is 14 bases long. The CDR3 measures 16 amino acids from cysteine to phenylalanine. The DNA shown is the 48-base CDR3, in frame from base 1. TCRbeta CDR3 regions were amplified from genomic DNA by means of the immunoSEQ Assay, a bias-controlled multiplex PCR. The study's processing was this. Nucleated cell counts per sample were estimated from amplification of reference gene primers within the assay. To quantify the absolute abundance of each unique TCRbeta CDR3 rearrangement, sequence reads were collapsed and filtered. For each sample, productive Simpson clonality was calculated as the square root of Simpson's diversity index across productive rearrangements. This immuneACCESS table, as held by TCRdb, lists in-frame sequences with V and J called but not all clones. Of the missing ones, under half trace to an unresolved V gene in checked studies; the others have no known cause. The V and J calls and the clone size are those of that table, but D and trimming were determined from the DNA. The sample data list about 300,000 clones, and more than 70% of these were observed just once. Roughly 1.3% of the sample is taken by the ten largest.

The rearranged chain carries TRBV5-6 and TRBJ2-1; D gene: possibly TRBD1, on 6 matching bases. The sequence was obtained from a woman between 45 and 65 years old with acute or convalescent COVID-19. Input material: peripheral blood. The CDR3 has the sequence CASSLGGQILYNEQFF. The DNA is as follows: TGTGCCAGCAGCTTGGGAGGACAGATCTTATACAATGAGCAGTTCTTC.